This is a list of T cell receptor beta chains from one sample in a study of cytomegalovirus exposure and HLA in healthy donors. Data came from immunoSEQ multiplex PCR; TCRdb stores just in-frame clones and leaves some out. The table shows 150,000 to 180,000 clones, with less than 90% occurring only once. Specimen: PBMCs. Receptor source: a man younger than 30 in good health and CMV-seropositive. The CDR3 runs from the conserved cysteine through the conserved F or W. Fields, in order: V gene, CDR3 protein.

TRBV7-2 | CASSFANSPLHF
TRBV7-3 | CASSLQGQLNYGYTF
TRBV5-1 | CASSEEGLAGGRGKTQYF
TRBV27 | CASSPLGQGGQPQHF
TRBV4-3 | CASSQLNTNSPLHF
TRBV11-1 | CASSFNRDEQFF
TRBV6-6 | CASSPRGTLSYNEQFF
TRBV28 | CASRHGGASYEQYF
TRBV4-3 | CASSQGQWVDNEQFF
TRBV6-1 | CASSERRREAFF
TRBV6-5 | CASSPGVEPYEQYF
TRBV7-6 | CASQWRGQETQYF
TRBV5-6 | CASTRGSGPDTQYF
TRBV18 | CASSPPRSEAGSMLAKNIQYF
TRBV13 | CASSLGQGEQYF
TRBV28 | CASSSLEQGHSNQPQHF
TRBV5-1 | CASSLDGSGRRFSWTGELFF
TRBV5-1 | CASSFGAANTGELFF
TRBV7-7 | CASAGDPGTAYEQYF
TRBV4-3 | CASSQSPGGGEQFF
TRBV7-9 | CASRRPGQAYNEQFF
TRBV29-1 | CSVVNGQGALRREDGYTF
TRBV18 | CASSPQRDREETQYF
TRBV4-3 | CASSQLLASEGDTQYF
TRBV7-9 | CASSRTGTGGRSNQPQHF
TRBV5-6 | CASSSGQVSNQPQHF
TRBV11-2 | CASSHLDSHLSYEQYF
TRBV6-6 | CASSWGHPQTSEQYF
TRBV6-5 | CASSKGSGGSDTQYF
TRBV4-3 | CASSQEEGAKWGYTF
TRBV7-3 | CASSLRTGGASTGELFF
TRBV27 | CASSYRTSGTTREQFF
TRBV20-1 | CSAPRTGRAFF
TRBV5-1 | CASRWDSGRTGNEQFF
TRBV11-2 | CASSLLSGRGEQFF
TRBV10-3 | CAINQGLAGETQYF
TRBV4-3 | CASSPTTGYGYTF
TRBV4-3 | CASSLMTSGSNEQFF
TRBV2 | CASSESVAETTHYEQYF
TRBV14 | CASSQVATRRNTIYF
TRBV27 | CASSSGTGPSGWANVLTF
TRBV5-1 | CASSLDRGLDTQYF
TRBV6-1 | CASSEQRPGPNYGYTF
TRBV4-1 | CASSQDDGDRDYEQYF
TRBV10-3 | CAISSSGNTIYF
TRBV19 | CASSRIDSRPYEQYF
TRBV4-3 | CASSQDTGGRTEAFF
TRBV9 | CASSTGSFDEQYF
TRBV6-1 | CASSEAWQRNIQYF
TRBV4-1 | CASSQGQGKSNQPQHF
TRBV5-6 | CASSLANRVWNSPLHF